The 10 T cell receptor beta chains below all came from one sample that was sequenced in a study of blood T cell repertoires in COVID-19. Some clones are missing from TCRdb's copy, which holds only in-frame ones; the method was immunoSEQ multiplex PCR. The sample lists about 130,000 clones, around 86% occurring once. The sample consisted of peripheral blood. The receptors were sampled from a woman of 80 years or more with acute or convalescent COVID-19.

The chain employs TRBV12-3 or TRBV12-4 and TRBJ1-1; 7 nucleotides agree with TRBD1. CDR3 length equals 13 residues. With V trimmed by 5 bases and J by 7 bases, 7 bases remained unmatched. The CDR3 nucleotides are TGTGCCAGCAGTGACAGGGCACCCCATGAAGCTTTCTTT. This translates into CASSDRAPHEAFF.

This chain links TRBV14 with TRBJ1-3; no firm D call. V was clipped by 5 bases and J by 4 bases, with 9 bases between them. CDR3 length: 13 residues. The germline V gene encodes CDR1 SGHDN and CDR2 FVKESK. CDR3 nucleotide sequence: TGTGCCAGCAGCGCAAACCGGGGAAACACCATATATTTT. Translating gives CASSANRGNTIYF.

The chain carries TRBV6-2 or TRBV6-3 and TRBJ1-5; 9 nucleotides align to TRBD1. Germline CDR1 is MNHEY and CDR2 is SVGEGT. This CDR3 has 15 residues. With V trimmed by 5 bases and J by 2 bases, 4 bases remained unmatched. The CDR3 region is CASSLRDRGNQPQHF. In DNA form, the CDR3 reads TGTGCCAGCAGTCTCCGGGACAGGGGCAATCAGCCCCAGCATTTT.

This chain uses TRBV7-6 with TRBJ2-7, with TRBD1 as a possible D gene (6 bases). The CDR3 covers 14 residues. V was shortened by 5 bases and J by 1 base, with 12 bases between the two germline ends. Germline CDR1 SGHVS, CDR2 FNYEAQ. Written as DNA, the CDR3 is TGTGCCAGCAGCCCAGGGGTGTCATCCTACGAGCAGTACTTC. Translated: CASSPGVSSYEQYF.

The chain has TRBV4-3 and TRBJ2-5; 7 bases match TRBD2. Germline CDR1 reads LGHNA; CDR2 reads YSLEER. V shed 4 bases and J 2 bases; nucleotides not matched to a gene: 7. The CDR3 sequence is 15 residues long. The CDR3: CASSPLGGVQETQYF. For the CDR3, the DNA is TGCGCCAGCAGCCCCCTGGGGGGGGTTCAAGAGACCCAGTACTTC.

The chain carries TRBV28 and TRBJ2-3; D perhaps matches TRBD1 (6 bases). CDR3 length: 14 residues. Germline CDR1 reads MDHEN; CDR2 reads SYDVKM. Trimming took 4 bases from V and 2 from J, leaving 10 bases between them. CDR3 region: CASSSTGDTDTQYF. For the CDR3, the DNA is TGTGCCAGCAGTTCGACAGGAGACACAGATACGCAGTATTTT. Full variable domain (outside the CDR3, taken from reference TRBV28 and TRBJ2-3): DVKVTQSSRYLVKRTGEKVFLECVQDMDHENMFWYRQDPGLGLRLIYFSYDVKMKEKGDIPEGYSVSREKKERFSLILESASTNQTSMYLCASSSTGDTDTQYFGPGTRLTVL.

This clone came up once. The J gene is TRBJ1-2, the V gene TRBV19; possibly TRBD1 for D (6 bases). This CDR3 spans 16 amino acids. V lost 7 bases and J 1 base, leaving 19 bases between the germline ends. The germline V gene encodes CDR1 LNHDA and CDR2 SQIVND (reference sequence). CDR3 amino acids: CASNSGDHPVNYGYTF. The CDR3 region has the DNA TGTGCCAGTAATTCAGGGGACCATCCTGTTAACTATGGCTACACCTTC.

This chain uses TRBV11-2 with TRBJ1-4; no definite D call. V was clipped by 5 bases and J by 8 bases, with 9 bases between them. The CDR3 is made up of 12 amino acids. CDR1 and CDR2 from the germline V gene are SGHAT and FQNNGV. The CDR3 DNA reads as TGTGCCAGCAGCGCGAGGAGGGAAAAACTGTTTTTT. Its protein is CASSARREKLFF.

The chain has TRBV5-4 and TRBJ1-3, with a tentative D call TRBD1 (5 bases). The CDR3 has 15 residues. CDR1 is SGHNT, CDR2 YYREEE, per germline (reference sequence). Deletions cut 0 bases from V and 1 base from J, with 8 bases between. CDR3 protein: CASSLDGGSGNTIYF. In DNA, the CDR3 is TGTGCCAGCAGCTTGGACGGGGGGTCTGGAAACACCATATATTTT.

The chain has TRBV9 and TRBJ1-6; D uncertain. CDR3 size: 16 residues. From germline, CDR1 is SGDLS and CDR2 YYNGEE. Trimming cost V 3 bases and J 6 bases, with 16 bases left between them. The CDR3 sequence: CASSARPEPGNSPLHF. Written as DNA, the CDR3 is TGTGCCAGCAGCGCCCGGCCTGAACCAGGTAATTCACCCCTCCACTTT.